This T cell receptor beta chain was found in a study of shared clonotypes between healthy human individuals. Details on this clone: Its target is unknown.

The assay was immunoSEQ multiplex PCR, and TCRdb's table has in-frame clones only and misses some. The repertoire includes millions of clones, more than 80% of them detected once, and about 0.39% sits in the top ten. Findings and limits, study-wide: Shared clonotypes: about 5% naive CD4, around 4% naive CD8, around 2.4% memory CD4, 0.4% to 0.45% memory CD8.

This sequence originates from a young man in good health. Some clones in this sample may be carry-over from other donors' samples. The sample consisted of naive CD4+ T cells from PBMCs. Indicated subset: CD45RA+ positively selected.

The CDR3 spells CASRSTTDTQYF. The DNA for the CDR3 is TGTGCCAGCAGATCTACCACAGATACGCAGTATTTT. V gene TRBV28 combines with J gene TRBJ2-3; D is undetermined. CDR1 MDHEN and CDR2 SYDVKM come from the germline V gene. CDR3 length: 12 amino acids. Trimming left V 6 bases short and J 2 bases short, with 6 bases between.